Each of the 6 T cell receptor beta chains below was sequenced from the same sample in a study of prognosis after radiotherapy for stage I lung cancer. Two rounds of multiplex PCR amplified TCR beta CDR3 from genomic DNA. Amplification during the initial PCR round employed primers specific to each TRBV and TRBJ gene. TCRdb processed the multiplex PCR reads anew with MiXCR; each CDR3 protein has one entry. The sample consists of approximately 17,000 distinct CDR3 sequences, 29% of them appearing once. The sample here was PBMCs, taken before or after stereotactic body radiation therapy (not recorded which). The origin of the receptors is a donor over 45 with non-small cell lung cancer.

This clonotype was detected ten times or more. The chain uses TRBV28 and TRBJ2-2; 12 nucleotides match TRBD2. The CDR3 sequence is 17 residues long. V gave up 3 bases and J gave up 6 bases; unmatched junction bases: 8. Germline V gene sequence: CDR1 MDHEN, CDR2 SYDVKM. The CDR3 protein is CASSFSLAGGQAGELFF. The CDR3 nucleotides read TGTGCCAGCAGTTTTAGCCTAGCGGGAGGGCAGGCCGGGGAGCTGTTTTTT. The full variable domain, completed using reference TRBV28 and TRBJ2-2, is DVKVTQSSRYLVKRTGEKVFLECVQDMDHENMFWYRQDPGLGLRLIYFSYDVKMKEKGDIPEGYSVSREKKERFSLILESASTNQTSMYLCASSFSLAGGQAGELFFGEGSRLTVL.

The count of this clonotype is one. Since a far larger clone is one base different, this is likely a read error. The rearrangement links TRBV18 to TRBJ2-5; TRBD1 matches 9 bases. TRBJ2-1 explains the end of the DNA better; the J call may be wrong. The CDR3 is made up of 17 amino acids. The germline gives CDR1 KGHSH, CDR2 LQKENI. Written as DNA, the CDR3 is TGTGCCAGCTCACCCCGAAGTACAGGGGGCAGGGGGGATGAGCAGTTCTTC. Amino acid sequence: CASSPRSTGGRGDEQFF.

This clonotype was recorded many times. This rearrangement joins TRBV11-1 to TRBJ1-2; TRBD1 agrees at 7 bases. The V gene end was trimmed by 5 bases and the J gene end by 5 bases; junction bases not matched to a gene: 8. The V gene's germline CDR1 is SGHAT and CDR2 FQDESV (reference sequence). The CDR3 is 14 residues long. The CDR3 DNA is TGTGCCAGCAGCCTAAGGACAGGTGAATATGGCTACACCTTC. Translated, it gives CASSLRTGEYGYTF.

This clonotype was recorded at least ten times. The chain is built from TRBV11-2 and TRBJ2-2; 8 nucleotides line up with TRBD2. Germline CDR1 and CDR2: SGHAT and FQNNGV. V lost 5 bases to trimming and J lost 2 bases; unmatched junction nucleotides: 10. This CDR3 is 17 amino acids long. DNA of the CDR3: TGTGCCAGCAGCACCCGGGCGGGGGGCCTTAACACCGGGGAGCTGTTTTTT. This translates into CASSTRAGGLNTGELFF.

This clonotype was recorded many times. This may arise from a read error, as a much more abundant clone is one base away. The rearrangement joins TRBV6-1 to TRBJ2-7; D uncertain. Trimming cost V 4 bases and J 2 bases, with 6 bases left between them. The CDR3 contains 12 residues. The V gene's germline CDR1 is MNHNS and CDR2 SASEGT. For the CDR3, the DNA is TGTGCCAGCAGTGGATTGGCCTACGAGCAGTACTTC. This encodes CASSGLAYEQYF.

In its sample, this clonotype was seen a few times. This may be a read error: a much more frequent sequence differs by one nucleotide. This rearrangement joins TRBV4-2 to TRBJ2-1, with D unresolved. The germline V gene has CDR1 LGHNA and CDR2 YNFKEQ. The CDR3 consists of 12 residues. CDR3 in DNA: TGTGCCATCAGCCAAGATCTACATTCGCTGTTCTTC. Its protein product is CAISQDLHSLFF.